This T cell receptor beta chain was retrieved from a study of blood T cell repertoires in COVID-19. About the research overall: The United States, Italy and Spain were the sources of the acute and convalescent COVID-19 samples. The analysed material was cDNA or gDNA that came from T cells, B-cell-depleted T cells, or PBMCs.

As processed by the authors: Reference gene primers were amplified, and this amplification served to estimate nucleated cell counts. Repertoires were generated with immunoSEQ multiplex PCR, while TCRdb's copy carries only in-frame clones and drops some. V, J and clone size are those of that table, while D and trimming were read from the DNA. Here the sample spans 100,000 or so clones, less than 85% being singletons. Germline V CDR1 and CDR2: DFQATT, SNEGSKA (reference sequence). This CDR3 is built from 11 residues. The ends lost 4 bases at V and 8 bases at J; junction bases unmatched: 4. This sequence joins TRBV20-1 and TRBJ1-2; 7 bases agree with TRBD1. Specimen: peripheral blood. The sequence was collected from a man aged 65 to 79 with active or convalescent COVID-19. The CDR3 region is CSATRQGGYTF. CDR3 coding DNA: TGCAGTGCTACCAGACAGGGAGGCTACACCTTC.